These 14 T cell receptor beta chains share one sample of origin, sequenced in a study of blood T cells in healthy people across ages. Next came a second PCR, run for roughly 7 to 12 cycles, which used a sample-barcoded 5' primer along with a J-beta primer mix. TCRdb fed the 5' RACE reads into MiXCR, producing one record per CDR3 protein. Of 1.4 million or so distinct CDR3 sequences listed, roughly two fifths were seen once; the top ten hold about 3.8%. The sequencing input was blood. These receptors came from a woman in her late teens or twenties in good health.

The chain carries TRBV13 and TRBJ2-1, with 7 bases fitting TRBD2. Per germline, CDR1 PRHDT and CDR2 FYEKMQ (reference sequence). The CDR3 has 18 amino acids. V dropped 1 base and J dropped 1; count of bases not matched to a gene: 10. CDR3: CASSLDPPGLGSYNEQFF. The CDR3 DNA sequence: TGTGCCAGCAGCTTAGACCCCCCAGGACTAGGGTCCTACAATGAGCAGTTCTTC.

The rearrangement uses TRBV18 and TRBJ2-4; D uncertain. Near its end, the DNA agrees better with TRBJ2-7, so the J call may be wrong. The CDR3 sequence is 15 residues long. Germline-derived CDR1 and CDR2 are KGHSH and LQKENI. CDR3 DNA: TGTGCCAGCTCACCCGCGCCGGCTTCAGACTACGAGCAGTACTTC. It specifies CASSPAPASDYEQYF.

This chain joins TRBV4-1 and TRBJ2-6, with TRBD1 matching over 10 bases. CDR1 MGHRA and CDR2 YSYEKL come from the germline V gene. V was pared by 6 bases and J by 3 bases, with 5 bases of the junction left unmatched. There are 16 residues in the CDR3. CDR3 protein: CASSLGQGDGANVLTF. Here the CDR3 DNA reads TGCGCCAGCAGTCTCGGACAGGGGGATGGGGCCAACGTCCTGACTTTC.

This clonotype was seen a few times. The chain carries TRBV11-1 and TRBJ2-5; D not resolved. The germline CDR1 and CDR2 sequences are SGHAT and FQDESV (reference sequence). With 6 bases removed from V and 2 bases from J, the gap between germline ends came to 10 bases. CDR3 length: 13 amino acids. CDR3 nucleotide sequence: TGTGCCAGCAGGGCTGATAATCAAGAGACCCAGTACTTC. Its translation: CASRADNQETQYF.

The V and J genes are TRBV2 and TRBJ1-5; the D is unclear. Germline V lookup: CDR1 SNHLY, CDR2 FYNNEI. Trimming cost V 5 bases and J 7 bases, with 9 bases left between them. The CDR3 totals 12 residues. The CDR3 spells CASSKEEQPQHF. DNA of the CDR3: TGTGCCAGCAGTAAAGAGGAGCAGCCCCAGCATTTT. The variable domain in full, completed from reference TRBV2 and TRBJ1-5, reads EPEVTQTPSHQVTQMGQEVILRCVPISNHLYFYWYRQILGQKVEFLVSFYNNEISEKSEIFDDQFSVERPDGSNFTLKIRSTKLEDSAMYFCASSKEEQPQHFGDGTRLSIL.

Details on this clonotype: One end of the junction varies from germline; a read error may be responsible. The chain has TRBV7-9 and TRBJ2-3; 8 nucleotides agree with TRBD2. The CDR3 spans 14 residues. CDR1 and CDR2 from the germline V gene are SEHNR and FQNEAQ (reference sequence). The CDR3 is CVSSSGGSADTQYF. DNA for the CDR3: TGTGTCAGCAGCTCGGGGGGGTCGGCAGATACGCAGTATTTT.

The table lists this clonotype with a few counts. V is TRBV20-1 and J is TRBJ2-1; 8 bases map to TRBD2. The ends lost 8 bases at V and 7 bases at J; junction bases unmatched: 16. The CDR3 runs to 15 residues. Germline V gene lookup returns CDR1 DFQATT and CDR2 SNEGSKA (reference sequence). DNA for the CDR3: TGCAGTTATACCGACGGGAGGGCCCCTAAGAATGAGCAGTTCTTC. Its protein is CSYTDGRAPKNEQFF.

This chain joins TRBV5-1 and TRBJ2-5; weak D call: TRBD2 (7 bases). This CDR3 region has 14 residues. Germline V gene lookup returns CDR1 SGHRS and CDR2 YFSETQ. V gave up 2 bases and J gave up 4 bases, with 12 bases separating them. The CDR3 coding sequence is TGCGCCAGCAGCTTAGGGGGGGATGGAGAGACCCAGTACTTC. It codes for CASSLGGDGETQYF. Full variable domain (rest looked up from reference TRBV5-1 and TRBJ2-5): KAGVTQTPRYLIKTRGQQVTLSCSPISGHRSVSWYQQTPGQGLQFLFEYFSETQRNKGNFPGRFSGRQFSNSRSEMNVSTLELGDSALYLCASSLGGDGETQYFGPGTRLLVL.

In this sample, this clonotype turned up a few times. CDR3 residues: CASSSGQWGSYEQYF. Here the CDR3 DNA reads TGCGCCAGCAGCTCGGGACAGTGGGGCTCCTACGAGCAGTACTTC. The chain uses TRBV5-1 and TRBJ2-7; 7 bases line up with TRBD1. CDR1 and CDR2 (germline): SGHRS, YFSETQ. The CDR3 spans 15 residues. J gave up 0 bases and V 3 bases, and 6 bases lay outside the gene matches.

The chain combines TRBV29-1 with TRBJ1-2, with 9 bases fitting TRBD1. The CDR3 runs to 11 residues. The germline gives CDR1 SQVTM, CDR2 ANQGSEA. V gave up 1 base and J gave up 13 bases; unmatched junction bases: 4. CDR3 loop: CSVEGEDRGTF. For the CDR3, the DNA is TGCAGCGTTGAAGGGGAGGACAGGGGCACCTTC.

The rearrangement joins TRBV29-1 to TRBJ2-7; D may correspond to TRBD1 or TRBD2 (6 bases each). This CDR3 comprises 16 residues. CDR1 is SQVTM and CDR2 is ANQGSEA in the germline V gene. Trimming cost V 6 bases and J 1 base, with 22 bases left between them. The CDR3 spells CSVGHTGERWSYEQYF. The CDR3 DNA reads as TGCAGCGTGGGACATACGGGAGAAAGGTGGTCCTACGAGCAGTACTTC.

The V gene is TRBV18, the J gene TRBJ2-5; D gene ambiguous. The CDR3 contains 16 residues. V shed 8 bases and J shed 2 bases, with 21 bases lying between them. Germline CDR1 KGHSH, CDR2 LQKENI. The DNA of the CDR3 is TGTGCCAGCCACCGGACCTGCTCACCCCAGCAAGAGACCCAGTACTTC. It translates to CASHRTCSPQQETQYF.

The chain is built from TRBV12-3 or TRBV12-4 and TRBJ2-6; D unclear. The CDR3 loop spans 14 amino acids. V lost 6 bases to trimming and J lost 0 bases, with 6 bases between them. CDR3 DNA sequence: TGTGCCAGCAGCGTACCCTCTGGGGCCAACGTCCTGACTTTC. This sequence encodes CASSVPSGANVLTF.

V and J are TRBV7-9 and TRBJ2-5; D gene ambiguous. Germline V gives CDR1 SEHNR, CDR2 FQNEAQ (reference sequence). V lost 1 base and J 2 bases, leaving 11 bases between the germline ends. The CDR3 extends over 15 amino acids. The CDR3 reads CASSLVLSPQETQYF. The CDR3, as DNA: TGTGCCAGCAGCTTAGTGCTGAGCCCACAAGAGACCCAGTACTTC.